Described below is a single T cell receptor beta chain sequence and its context. The CDR3 length is 15 residues. V dropped 6 bases and J dropped 0; count of bases not matched to a gene: 5. Germline values: CDR1 MNHEY, CDR2 SVGAGI. The sample comes from a study of cytomegalovirus exposure and HLA in healthy donors. The PCR used 60 Vbeta and 13 Jbeta primers. Some clones are missing from TCRdb's copy, which holds only in-frame ones; the method was immunoSEQ multiplex PCR. Of 150,000 to 200,000 clones in the sample, approximately 80% were seen once. This rearrangement joins TRBV6-5 to TRBJ1-5; 7 bases are shared with TRBD1. The sequenced sample consisted of PBMCs. The TCR comes from a man aged 50-60 years in good health and CMV-seropositive. The CDR3 DNA reads TGTGCCAGCAGATCGGACAGGAATAGCAATCAGCCCCAGCATTTT. The encoded protein is CASRSDRNSNQPQHF.